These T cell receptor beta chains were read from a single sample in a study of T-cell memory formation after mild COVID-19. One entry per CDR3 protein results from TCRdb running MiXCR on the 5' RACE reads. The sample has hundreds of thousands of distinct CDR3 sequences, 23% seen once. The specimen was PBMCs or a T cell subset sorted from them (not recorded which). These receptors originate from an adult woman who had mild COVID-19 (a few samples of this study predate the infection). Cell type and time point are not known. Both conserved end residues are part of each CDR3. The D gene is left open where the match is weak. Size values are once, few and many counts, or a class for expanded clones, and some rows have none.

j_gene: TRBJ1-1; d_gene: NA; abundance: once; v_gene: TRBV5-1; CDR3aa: CASRQQGNTEAFF; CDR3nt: TGCGCCAGCAGGCAACAGGGTAACACTGAAGCTTTCTTT
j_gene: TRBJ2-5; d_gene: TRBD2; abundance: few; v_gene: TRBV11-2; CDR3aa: CASRPLAGIQETQYF; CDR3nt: TGTGCCAGCAGGCCCCTAGCGGGGATCCAAGAGACCCAGTACTTC
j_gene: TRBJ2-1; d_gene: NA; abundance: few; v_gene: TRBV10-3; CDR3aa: CAISADGYNEQFF; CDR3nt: TGTGCCATCAGTGCGGACGGCTACAATGAGCAGTTCTTC
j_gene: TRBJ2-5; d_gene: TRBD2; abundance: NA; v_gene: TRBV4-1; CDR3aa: CASSHPSGGSETQYF; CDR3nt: TGCGCCAGCAGCCACCCTAGCGGGGGGAGCGAGACCCAGTACTTC
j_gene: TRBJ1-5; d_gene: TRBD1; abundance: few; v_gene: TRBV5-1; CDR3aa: CASSWGTGGGEPQHF; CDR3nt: TGCGCCAGCAGCTGGGGGACAGGGGGCGGCGAGCCCCAGCATTTT
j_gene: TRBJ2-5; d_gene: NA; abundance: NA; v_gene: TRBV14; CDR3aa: CASSPIQPGETQYF; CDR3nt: TGTGCCAGCAGCCCAATCCAGCCGGGGGAGACCCAGTACTTC
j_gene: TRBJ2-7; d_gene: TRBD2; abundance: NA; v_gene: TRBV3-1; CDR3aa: CASSQDQTSGSYEQYF; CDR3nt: TGTGCCAGCAGCCAAGATCAGACTAGCGGTTCCTACGAGCAGTACTTC
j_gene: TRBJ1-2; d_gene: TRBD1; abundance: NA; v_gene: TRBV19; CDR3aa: CASTNRDRVGYTF; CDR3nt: TGTGCCAGTACGAACCGGGACAGGGTTGGCTACACCTTC
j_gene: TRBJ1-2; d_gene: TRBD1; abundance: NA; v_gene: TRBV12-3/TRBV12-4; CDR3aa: CASSPNRGPTGYTF; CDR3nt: TGTGCCAGCAGTCCCAACAGGGGGCCTACTGGCTACACCTTC
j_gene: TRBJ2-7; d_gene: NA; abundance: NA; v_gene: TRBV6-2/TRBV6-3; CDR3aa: CASSYSRANEQYF; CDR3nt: TGTGCCAGCAGTTACTCCCGGGCTAACGAGCAGTACTTC
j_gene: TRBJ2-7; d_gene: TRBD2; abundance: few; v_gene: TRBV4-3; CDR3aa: CASSQVSSGEWEQYF; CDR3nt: TGCGCCAGCAGCCAGGTGTCTAGCGGGGAGTGGGAGCAGTACTTC
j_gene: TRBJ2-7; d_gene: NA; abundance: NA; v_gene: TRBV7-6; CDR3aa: CASSLATQGGEQYF; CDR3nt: TGTGCCAGCAGCTTAGCGACGCAGGGTGGCGAGCAGTACTTC
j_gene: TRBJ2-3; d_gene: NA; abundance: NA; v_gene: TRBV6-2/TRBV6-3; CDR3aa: CASSSLTRGNRDTQYF; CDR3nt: TGTGCCAGCAGTTCGTTGACTAGAGGGAATAGAGATACGCAGTATTTT
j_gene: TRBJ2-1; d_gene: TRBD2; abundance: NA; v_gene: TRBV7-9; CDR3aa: CASSQGTSGQFYNEQFF; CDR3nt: TGTGCCAGCAGTCAAGGGACTAGCGGGCAATTCTACAATGAGCAGTTCTTC
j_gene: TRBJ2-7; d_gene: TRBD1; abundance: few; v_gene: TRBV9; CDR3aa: CASSVGQDPSYEQYF; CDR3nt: TGTGCCAGCAGCGTTGGACAGGATCCCTCCTACGAGCAGTACTTC
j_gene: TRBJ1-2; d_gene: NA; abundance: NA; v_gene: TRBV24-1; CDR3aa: CATRKGANYGYTF; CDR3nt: TGTGCCACCAGGAAGGGAGCTAACTATGGCTACACCTTC
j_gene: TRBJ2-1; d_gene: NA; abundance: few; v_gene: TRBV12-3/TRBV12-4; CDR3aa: CASSLPGRGTESDEQFF; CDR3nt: TGTGCCAGCAGTTTACCCGGCCGGGGAACGGAAAGCGATGAGCAGTTCTTC
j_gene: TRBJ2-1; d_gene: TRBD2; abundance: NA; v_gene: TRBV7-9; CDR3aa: CASSPPTSGYNEQFF; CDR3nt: TGTGCCAGCAGCCCCCCGACTAGCGGGTATAATGAGCAGTTCTTC
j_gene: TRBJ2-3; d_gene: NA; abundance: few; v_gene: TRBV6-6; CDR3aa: CASSSPLKNTDTQYF; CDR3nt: TGTGCCAGCAGTTCACCCCTAAAAAACACAGATACGCAGTATTTT
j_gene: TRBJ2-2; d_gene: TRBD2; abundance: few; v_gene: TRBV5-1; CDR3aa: CASSPRLAGISMVGELFF; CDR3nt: TGCGCCAGCAGCCCACGACTAGCGGGAATCTCTATGGTCGGGGAGCTGTTTTTT
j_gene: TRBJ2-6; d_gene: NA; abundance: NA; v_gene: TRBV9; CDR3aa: CASSVDSPGVPGANVLTF; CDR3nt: TGTGCCAGCAGCGTAGACTCCCCGGGGGTCCCTGGGGCCAACGTCCTGACTTTC
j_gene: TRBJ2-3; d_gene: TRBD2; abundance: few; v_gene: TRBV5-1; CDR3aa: CASSLGTSRPDTQYF; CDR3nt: TGCGCCAGCAGCTTGGGGACTAGCCGCCCAGATACGCAGTATTTT
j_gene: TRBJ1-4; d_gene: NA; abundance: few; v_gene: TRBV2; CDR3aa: CASSDRVSNEKLFF; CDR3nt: TGTGCCAGCAGTGACAGGGTCAGTAATGAAAAACTGTTTTTT
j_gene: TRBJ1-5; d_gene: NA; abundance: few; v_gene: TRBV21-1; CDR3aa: CASSKAPAGTQPQHF; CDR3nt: TGTGCCAGCAGCAAAGCACCGGCAGGGACTCAGCCCCAGCATTTT
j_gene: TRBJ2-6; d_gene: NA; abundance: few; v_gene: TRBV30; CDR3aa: CAWSVLASGANVLTF; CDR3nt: TGTGCCTGGAGTGTACTAGCCTCTGGGGCCAACGTCCTGACTTTC
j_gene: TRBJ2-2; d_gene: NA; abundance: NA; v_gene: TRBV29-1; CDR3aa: CSVGTANTGELFF; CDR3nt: TGCAGCGTTGGGACAGCGAACACCGGGGAGCTGTTTTTT
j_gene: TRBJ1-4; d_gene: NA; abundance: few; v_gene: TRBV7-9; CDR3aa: CASSLALGPEKLFF; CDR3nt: TGTGCCAGCAGCTTAGCCTTGGGACCGGAAAAACTGTTTTTT
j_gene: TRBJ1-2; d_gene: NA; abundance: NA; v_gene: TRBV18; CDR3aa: CASSPTGILNYGYTF; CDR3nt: TGTGCCAGCTCACCTACTGGGATCTTAAACTATGGCTACACCTTC
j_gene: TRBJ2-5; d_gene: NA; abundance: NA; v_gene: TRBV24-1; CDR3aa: CATSAAGVEETQYF; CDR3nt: TGTGCCACCAGTGCAGCAGGGGTGGAAGAGACCCAGTACTTC
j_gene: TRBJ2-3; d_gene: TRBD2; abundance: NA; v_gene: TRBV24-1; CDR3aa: CATSDPGLAGVTDTQYF; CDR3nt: TGTGCCACCAGTGACCCGGGACTAGCGGGGGTCACAGATACGCAGTATTTT
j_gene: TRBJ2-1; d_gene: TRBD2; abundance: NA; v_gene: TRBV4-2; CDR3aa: CASSHTSGRNNEQFF; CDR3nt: TGTGCCAGCAGCCACACTAGCGGGAGGAACAATGAGCAGTTCTTC
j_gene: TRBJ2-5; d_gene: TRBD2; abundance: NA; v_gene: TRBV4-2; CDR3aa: CASSQDGSGVETQYF; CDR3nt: TGTGCCAGCAGCCAAGATGGAAGCGGGGTCGAGACCCAGTACTTC
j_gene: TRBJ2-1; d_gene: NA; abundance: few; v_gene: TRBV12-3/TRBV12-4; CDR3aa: CASSTQIYNEQFF; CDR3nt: TGTGCCAGCAGTACCCAGATCTACAATGAGCAGTTCTTC
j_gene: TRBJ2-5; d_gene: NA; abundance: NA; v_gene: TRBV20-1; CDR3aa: CSAMRQNQETQYF; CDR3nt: TGCAGTGCAATGAGACAAAACCAAGAGACCCAGTACTTC
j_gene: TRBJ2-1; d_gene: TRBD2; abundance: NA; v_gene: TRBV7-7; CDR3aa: CASSTRSGSSYNEQFF; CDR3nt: TGTGCTAGCAGCACCCGTAGCGGGAGCTCCTACAATGAGCAGTTCTTC
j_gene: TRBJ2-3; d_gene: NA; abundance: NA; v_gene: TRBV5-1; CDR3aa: CASSYQTDFTDTQYF; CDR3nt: TGCGCCAGCAGCTACCAGACAGATTTCACAGATACGCAGTATTTT
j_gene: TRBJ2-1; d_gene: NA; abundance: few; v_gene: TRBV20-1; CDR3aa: CSARDVRRDEVDEQFF; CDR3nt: TGCAGTGCTAGAGATGTAAGGAGGGATGAGGTTGATGAGCAGTTCTTC
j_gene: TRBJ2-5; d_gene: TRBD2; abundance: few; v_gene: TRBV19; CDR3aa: CASGHRLAGGETQYF; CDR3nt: TGTGCCAGTGGACACAGGCTAGCGGGAGGTGAGACCCAGTACTTC
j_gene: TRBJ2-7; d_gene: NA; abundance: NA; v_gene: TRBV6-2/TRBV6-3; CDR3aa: CASSPSDSVYEQYF; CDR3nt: TGTGCCAGCAGCCCCTCGGACTCCGTCTACGAGCAGTACTTC
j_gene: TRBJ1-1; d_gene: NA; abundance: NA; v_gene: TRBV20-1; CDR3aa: CSAFGQPNTEAFF; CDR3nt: TGCAGTGCCTTCGGACAGCCGAACACTGAAGCTTTCTTT
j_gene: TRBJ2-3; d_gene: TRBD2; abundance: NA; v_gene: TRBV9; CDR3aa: CASSVWGGGTDTQYF; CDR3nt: TGTGCCAGCAGCGTATGGGGGGGAGGCACAGATACGCAGTATTTT
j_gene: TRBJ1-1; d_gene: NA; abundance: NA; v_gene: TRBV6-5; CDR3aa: CASRATQNTEAFF; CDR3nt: TGTGCCAGCAGAGCTACACAGAACACTGAAGCTTTCTTT
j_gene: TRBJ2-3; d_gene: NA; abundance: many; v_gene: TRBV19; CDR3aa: CASSQSLTDTQYF; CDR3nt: TGTGCCAGTAGTCAGTCCCTAACAGATACGCAGTATTTT
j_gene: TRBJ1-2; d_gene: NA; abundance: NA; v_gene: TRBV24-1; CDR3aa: CATSDWYGYTF; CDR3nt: TGTGCCACCAGTGACTGGTACGGCTACACCTTC
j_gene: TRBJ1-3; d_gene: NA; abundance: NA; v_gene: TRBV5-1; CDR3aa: CASHDRAGAGNTIYF; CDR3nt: TGCGCCAGCCACGACCGGGCGGGGGCTGGAAACACCATATATTTT
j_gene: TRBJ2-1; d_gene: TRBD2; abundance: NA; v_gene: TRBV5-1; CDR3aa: CASSLLAGANEQFF; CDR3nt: TGCGCCAGCAGCTTGTTGGCGGGAGCAAATGAGCAGTTCTTC
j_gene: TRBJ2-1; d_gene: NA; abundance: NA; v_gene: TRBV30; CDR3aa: CAWTSTSFNEQFF; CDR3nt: TGTGCCTGGACCTCGACTAGTTTCAATGAGCAGTTCTTC
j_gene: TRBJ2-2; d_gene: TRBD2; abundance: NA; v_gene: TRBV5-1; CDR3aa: CASSLGVAGDTGELFF; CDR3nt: TGCGCCAGCAGCTTGGGAGTAGCGGGAGACACCGGGGAGCTGTTTTTT
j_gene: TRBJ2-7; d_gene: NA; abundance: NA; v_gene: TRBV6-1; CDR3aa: CASSESVVLEQYF; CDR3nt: TGTGCCAGCAGTGAAAGTGTGGTTCTTGAGCAGTACTTC
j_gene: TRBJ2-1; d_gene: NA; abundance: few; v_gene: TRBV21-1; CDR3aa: CASSKARTGINSYNEQFF; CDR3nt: TGTGCCAGCAGCAAAGCTCGGACAGGGATTAACTCCTACAATGAGCAGTTCTTC
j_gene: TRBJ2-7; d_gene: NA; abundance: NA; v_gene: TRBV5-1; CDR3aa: CASSPRQTAYEQYF; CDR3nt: TGCGCCAGCAGCCCCCGACAGACCGCCTACGAGCAGTACTTC
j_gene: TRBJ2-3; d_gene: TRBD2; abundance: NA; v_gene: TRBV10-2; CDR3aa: CASSDLRVSGGSTTQYF; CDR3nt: TGCGCCAGCAGTGATCTCCGGGTTAGCGGGGGGTCGACTACGCAGTATTTT